These T cell receptor beta chains were read from a single sample in a study of PD-L1 blockade in urothelial cancer. Only in-frame clones appear in the TCRdb table, and some are missing; sequencing was by immunoSEQ multiplex PCR. Among 95,000 to 100,000 clones listed, about nine tenths were seen once. The sample consisted of PBMCs, taken around atezolizumab (anti-PD-L1) treatment. All receptors come from a man in his sixties with urothelial cancer. Both conserved end residues are part of each CDR3. The order of the fields is J gene, D gene, clone size, V gene, CDR3 protein, CDR3 DNA. The D gene is left open where the match is weak. Not all rows give a size; the values are once, few, many and, for expanded clones, a class.

J gene: TRBJ1-1
D gene: .
clone size: once
V gene: TRBV7-2
CDR3 protein: CASSLLGLGGRMNTEAFF
CDR3 DNA: TGTGCCAGCAGCTTACTGGGTCTGGGGGGGAGAATGAACACTGAAGCTTTCTTT

J gene: TRBJ1-3
D gene: .
clone size: once
V gene: TRBV25-1
CDR3 protein: CASSEYGGAPGNTIYF
CDR3 DNA: TGTGCCAGCAGTGAATATGGGGGCGCCCCTGGAAACACCATATATTTT

J gene: TRBJ1-1
D gene: .
clone size: .
V gene: TRBV11-3
CDR3 protein: CASSPTGGMNTEAFF
CDR3 DNA: TGTGCCAGCAGCCCGACCGGAGGGATGAACACTGAAGCTTTCTTT

J gene: TRBJ2-7
D gene: TRBD2
clone size: .
V gene: TRBV9
CDR3 protein: CASSVEVAGGSEQYF
CDR3 DNA: TGTGCCAGCAGCGTTGAGGTAGCGGGAGGATCCGAGCAGTACTTC

J gene: TRBJ1-1
D gene: TRBD1
clone size: .
V gene: TRBV7-9
CDR3 protein: CASSIQGVTTEAFF
CDR3 DNA: TGTGCCAGCAGTATCCAGGGGGTGACCACTGAAGCTTTCTTT

J gene: TRBJ2-7
D gene: TRBD2
clone size: .
V gene: TRBV6-5
CDR3 protein: CASSFDGTINYEQYF
CDR3 DNA: TGTGCCAGCAGTTTCGACGGGACTATTAACTACGAGCAGTACTTC

J gene: TRBJ2-7
D gene: .
clone size: .
V gene: TRBV28
CDR3 protein: CASSPPGQPEQYF
CDR3 DNA: TGTGCCAGCAGTCCCCCTGGACAGCCCGAGCAGTACTTC

J gene: TRBJ2-7
D gene: .
clone size: once
V gene: TRBV7-2
CDR3 protein: CASSLERLNAYEQYF
CDR3 DNA: TGTGCCAGCAGCTTAGAGAGACTCAATGCCTACGAGCAGTACTTC

J gene: TRBJ2-6
D gene: TRBD1
clone size: .
V gene: TRBV4-2
CDR3 protein: CASSQDDDRASSGANVLTF
CDR3 DNA: TGTGCCAGCAGCCAAGATGATGACAGGGCAAGCTCTGGGGCCAACGTCCTGACTTTC

J gene: TRBJ2-5
D gene: .
clone size: .
V gene: TRBV28
CDR3 protein: CASSTSRTLIGTQYF
CDR3 DNA: TGTGCCAGCAGTACTTCCCGGACTCTTATAGGGACCCAGTACTTC

J gene: TRBJ2-5
D gene: TRBD2
clone size: few
V gene: TRBV6-5
CDR3 protein: CASRLAGKETQYF
CDR3 DNA: TGTGCCAGCAGGCTAGCGGGGAAAGAGACCCAGTACTTC

J gene: TRBJ1-3
D gene: .
clone size: once
V gene: TRBV7-8
CDR3 protein: CASRTPGENTIYF
CDR3 DNA: TGTGCCAGCAGAACTCCAGGGGAAAACACCATATATTTT

J gene: TRBJ1-2
D gene: .
clone size: .
V gene: TRBV7-9
CDR3 protein: CASSPDSYGYTF
CDR3 DNA: TGTGCCAGCAGCCCCGACAGCTATGGCTACACCTTC

J gene: TRBJ1-2
D gene: .
clone size: few
V gene: TRBV6-1
CDR3 protein: CASSEAPWSGAMGGYTF
CDR3 DNA: TGTGCCAGCAGTGAAGCGCCGTGGTCAGGGGCGATGGGGGGCTACACCTTC

J gene: TRBJ2-5
D gene: .
clone size: once
V gene: TRBV9
CDR3 protein: CASSLGGVGETQYF
CDR3 DNA: TGTGCCAGCAGCCTAGGGGGGGTGGGGGAGACCCAGTACTTC

J gene: TRBJ1-5
D gene: .
clone size: .
V gene: TRBV19
CDR3 protein: CASSLALYSNQPQHF
CDR3 DNA: TGTGCCAGTAGCCTAGCACTGTATAGCAATCAGCCCCAGCATTTT

J gene: TRBJ2-1
D gene: TRBD2
clone size: .
V gene: TRBV6-5
CDR3 protein: CASSLGTSGIHEQFF
CDR3 DNA: TGTGCCAGCAGCCTCGGGACTAGCGGGATCCATGAGCAGTTCTTC

J gene: TRBJ1-1
D gene: .
clone size: .
V gene: TRBV18
CDR3 protein: CASSPLQGANTEAFF
CDR3 DNA: TGTGCCAGCTCACCGCTACAGGGCGCAAACACTGAAGCTTTCTTT

J gene: TRBJ2-1
D gene: TRBD2
clone size: .
V gene: TRBV6-5
CDR3 protein: CASWRDSGSADEQFF
CDR3 DNA: TGTGCCAGCTGGAGGGATAGCGGGAGCGCCGATGAGCAGTTCTTC

J gene: TRBJ2-7
D gene: TRBD2
clone size: .
V gene: TRBV9
CDR3 protein: CASSPRTSGSNEQYF
CDR3 DNA: TGTGCCAGCAGCCCCCGGACTAGCGGTTCTAATGAGCAGTACTTC

J gene: TRBJ2-5
D gene: .
clone size: .
V gene: TRBV7-2
CDR3 protein: CASSGRGLVETQYF
CDR3 DNA: TGTGCCAGCAGCGGAAGAGGTCTAGTAGAGACCCAGTACTTC

J gene: TRBJ1-5
D gene: .
clone size: .
V gene: TRBV28
CDR3 protein: CASSLSGQGQPQHF
CDR3 DNA: TGTGCCAGCAGTTTATCAGGGCAGGGTCAGCCCCAGCATTTT

J gene: TRBJ1-4
D gene: .
clone size: once
V gene: TRBV12-5
CDR3 protein: CASGLGSVNEKLFF
CDR3 DNA: TGTGCTAGTGGTTTGGGTTCGGTTAATGAAAAACTGTTTTTT

J gene: TRBJ2-1
D gene: .
clone size: .
V gene: TRBV19
CDR3 protein: CASSTVGDEQFF
CDR3 DNA: TGTGCCAGTAGCACGGTCGGGGATGAGCAGTTCTTC

J gene: TRBJ2-2
D gene: TRBD1
clone size: .
V gene: TRBV2
CDR3 protein: CAARDRGYTGELFF
CDR3 DNA: TGTGCCGCGAGGGACAGGGGCTACACCGGGGAGCTGTTTTTT

J gene: TRBJ2-5
D gene: TRBD1
clone size: .
V gene: TRBV5-1
CDR3 protein: CASSLGQGLQETQYF
CDR3 DNA: TGCGCCAGCAGCTTGGGACAGGGCCTCCAAGAGACCCAGTACTTC

J gene: TRBJ2-2
D gene: .
clone size: .
V gene: TRBV11-2
CDR3 protein: CASSLLGGEGTGELFF
CDR3 DNA: TGTGCCAGCAGCTTGTTAGGGGGGGAGGGCACCGGGGAGCTGTTTTTT

J gene: TRBJ2-7
D gene: TRBD1
clone size: few
V gene: TRBV27
CDR3 protein: CASSPEGTGLSYEQYF
CDR3 DNA: TGTGCCAGCAGTCCGGAAGGGACAGGGCTCTCCTACGAGCAGTACTTC

J gene: TRBJ2-1
D gene: TRBD2
clone size: .
V gene: TRBV5-1
CDR3 protein: CASRSGGDTSNEQFF
CDR3 DNA: TGCGCCAGCAGATCGGGAGGGGACACGTCCAATGAGCAGTTCTTC

J gene: TRBJ2-5
D gene: TRBD1
clone size: few
V gene: TRBV7-9
CDR3 protein: CASSLGTGPQETQYF
CDR3 DNA: TGTGCCAGCAGCTTAGGGACAGGGCCCCAAGAGACCCAGTACTTC

J gene: TRBJ2-1
D gene: TRBD1
clone size: .
V gene: TRBV28
CDR3 protein: CASSFAQGNYNEQFF
CDR3 DNA: TGTGCCAGCAGTTTCGCACAGGGGAACTACAATGAGCAGTTCTTC

J gene: TRBJ2-3
D gene: TRBD2
clone size: once
V gene: TRBV14
CDR3 protein: CASSQDIRSGGSDTQYF
CDR3 DNA: TGTGCCAGCAGCCAAGACATCCGTAGCGGGGGTTCAGATACGCAGTATTTT

J gene: TRBJ2-7
D gene: .
clone size: .
V gene: TRBV4-2
CDR3 protein: CASSLQGSYEQYF
CDR3 DNA: TGTGCCAGCAGCTTACAGGGATCGTACGAGCAGTACTTC

J gene: TRBJ2-2
D gene: .
clone size: .
V gene: TRBV5-1
CDR3 protein: CASSFGSTGELFF
CDR3 DNA: TGCGCCAGCAGCTTCGGGTCGACCGGGGAGCTGTTTTTT

J gene: TRBJ2-3
D gene: .
clone size: once
V gene: TRBV5-1
CDR3 protein: CASSLEGSLGPQYF
CDR3 DNA: TGCGCCAGCAGCTTGGAGGGGTCCCTAGGTCCGCAGTATTTT